This T cell receptor beta chain emerged from a study of OX40 agonist ivuxolimab in advanced cancers. Study context: The study reported partial responses in three patients: one hepatocellular carcinoma, two cutaneous melanoma.

Details on this clone: Its target is not known.

This table comes from immunoSEQ multiplex PCR, and its TCRdb copy is limited to in-frame clones, with some not included. The table shows about 72,000 clones, with about 87% occurring only once. The CDR3 consists of 15 residues. With V trimmed by 6 bases and J by 8 bases, 8 bases remained unmatched. The germline V gene has CDR1 MNHEY and CDR2 SMNVEV (reference sequence). Study-wide findings and caveats: Clonal expansion from baseline to week 6 occurred in both CD4+ and CD8+ T cells.

The TCR comes from an adult with an advanced solid tumor such as melanoma, head and neck, liver or kidney cancer. The chain carries TRBV27 and TRBJ2-1; 12 bases are shared with TRBD1. The sequencing here drew on CD4+ or CD8+ T cells sorted from blood, taken in a trial of the OX40 agonist ivuxolimab. The CDR3 protein is CASSPGQGAYDEQFF. DNA of the CDR3: TGTGCCAGCAGCCCGGGACAGGGGGCGTACGATGAGCAGTTCTTC.